This paragraph covers one TCR beta chain sequence. Its target is not known. This may stem from a read error, because a much larger clone lies one nucleotide away. This record belongs to a study of regulatory T cells in long-lasting Graves disease. Time point reported: newly diagnosed GD, antithyroid drugs for less than 3 months. Researchers made the TCR library from RNA that was extracted from PBMCs. A volume of nine milliliters of peripheral blood was collected in EDTA tubes. Arm-PCR of CDR3 regions and iRepertoire HTBI primers were the basis on which TCR beta libraries were built. In the original workflow: Identification yielded about 66 TRBV and roughly 14 TRBJ segments across samples. Each CDR3 protein gets one entry after TCRdb re-called the multiplex PCR reads with MiXCR. What appears here as the V and J calls and clone size reflects TCRdb's work, not the paper's. The sample has roughly 360,000 distinct CDR3 sequences; over 9.5% are singletons.

Study-wide results and caveats: Less diverse TCR repertoires were seen in persistent Graves' patients than in newly diagnosed ones. Patients with persistent disease showed a bias toward TRBV28, TRBJ1-2 and TRBJ2-5.

Germline V CDR1 and CDR2: SGHAT, FQNNGV. The CDR3 totals 17 residues. V was pared by 6 bases and J by 0 bases, with 18 bases between. These sequences were also reported in another study, on T cells in Graves' hyperthyroidism and ophthalmopathy.

The TCR originated in a young woman with Graves disease. The rearrangement links TRBV11-2 to TRBJ2-4; maybe TRBD1 (6 bases). The sample here was peripheral blood mononuclear cells (PBMCs), taken at new diagnosis, from a patient treated with antithyroid drugs. DNA of the CDR3: TGTGCCAGCAGTTTGGGAGAGGGACATCTAGCCAAAAACATTCAGTACTTC. The encoded protein is CASSLGEGHLAKNIQYF.